One and the same sample provided the 25 T cell receptor beta chains below, sequenced in a study of cytomegalovirus exposure and HLA in healthy donors. In the PCR, 60 Vbeta and 13 Jbeta primers were used. Assay: immunoSEQ multiplex PCR; the TCRdb copy retains only in-frame clones and omits some. Among about 160,000 clones listed, approximately 84% were seen once. The sample was PBMCs. These receptors all stem from a woman between 40 and 55 years old in good health and CMV-seropositive.

J is TRBJ1-5 and V is TRBV28; 8 bases align to TRBD1. Germline trimming cut 8 bases from V and 5 bases from J; bases unmatched to any gene: 11. Germline CDR1 reads MDHEN; CDR2 reads SYDVKM. The CDR3 runs 15 residues. In DNA, the CDR3 is TGTGCCAGCCGACCCGCGACAGGGGAGTATCAGCCCCAGCATTTT. It yields the protein CASRPATGEYQPQHF.

This clone was observed a single time. The CDR3 here is CASRAGTGTDTQYF. The CDR3 bases are TGTGCCAGCAGAGCCGGGACAGGCACAGATACGCAGTATTTT. J is TRBJ2-3 and V is TRBV5-4; 7 bases are shared with TRBD1. CDR3 length: 14 amino acids. V was pared by 5 bases and J by 1 base, with 4 bases of the junction left unmatched. Germline CDR1 is SGHNT and CDR2 is YYREEE (reference sequence).

The table lists this clone with a few counts. The chain links TRBV27 to TRBJ2-1; 11 bases are a match to TRBD2. Germline V gene data show CDR1 as MNHEY and CDR2 as SMNVEV (reference sequence). J was trimmed by 0 bases and V by 3 bases; bases with no gene match: 7. This CDR3 is built from 18 residues. The CDR3 DNA is TGTGCCAGCAGTTTTATAACTAGCGGGGGACTCTCCTACAATGAGCAGTTCTTC. Amino acids: CASSFITSGGLSYNEQFF.

This chain links TRBV5-4 with TRBJ2-7, with D maybe TRBD1 (6 bases). Germline CDR1 and CDR2: SGHNT and YYREEE (reference sequence). This CDR3 has 13 amino acids. Trimming shortened V by 0 bases and J by 7 bases, and 11 bases separated the two germline ends. CDR3 sequence reads: CASSLGGPTEQYF. The CDR3 coding sequence is TGTGCCAGCAGCTTGGGGGGGCCTACGGAGCAGTACTTC.

This chain links TRBV6-8 with TRBJ1-2, with D possibly TRBD1 on 6 matching bases. This CDR3 is built from 13 residues. V was trimmed by 8 bases and J by 6 bases, leaving 16 bases between them. Germline lookup yields CDR1 MNHGY and CDR2 SAAAGT. CDR3 nucleotides: TGTGCCAGCCCCACCGGGGGGGCGAATGGCTACACCTTC. It yields the protein CASPTGGANGYTF.

CDR3 DNA: TGTGCCAGCTCACCACGACAGATCGAGGAGCAGTACTTC. The encoded protein is CASSPRQIEEQYF. V usage is TRBV18 and J usage is TRBJ2-7; the D gene is possibly TRBD1 (5 bases). The CDR3 is 13 amino acids. Germline V gives CDR1 KGHSH, CDR2 LQKENI. Trimming stripped 1 base from V and 7 bases from J, with 11 bases between. Drawing the rest from reference TRBV18 and TRBJ2-7, the complete variable domain is NAGVMQNPRHLVRRRGQEARLRCSPMKGHSHVYWYRQLPEEGLKFMVYLQKENIIDESGMPKERFSAEFPKEGPSILRIQQVVRGDSAAYFCASSPRQIEEQYFGPGTRLTVT.

This clone showed up just once. The chain employs TRBV5-1 and TRBJ1-1; D is unclear. V lost 3 bases and J lost 1, with 13 bases in between. This CDR3 spans 15 amino acids. Per germline, CDR1 SGHRS and CDR2 YFSETQ. CDR3 sequence: CASSSQPAGNTEAFF. Written as DNA, the CDR3 is TGCGCCAGCAGCTCCCAACCTGCAGGGAACACTGAAGCTTTCTTT.

CDR3 amino acids: CAISETTSNQPQHF. CDR3 in DNA: TGTGCCATCAGTGAGACGACTTCGAATCAGCCCCAGCATTTT. The genes are TRBV10-3 and TRBJ1-5; D call uncertain. Germline values: CDR1 ENHRY, CDR2 SYGVKD. The CDR3 runs to 14 residues. V lost 2 bases and J lost 4, with 9 bases in between.

V gene TRBV28 combines with J gene TRBJ2-7; 9 bases line up with TRBD1. V was pared by 7 bases and J by 4 bases, with 23 bases of the junction left unmatched. The CDR3 consists of 19 residues. From germline, CDR1 is MDHEN and CDR2 SYDVKM. The CDR3 sequence: CASTTSTPGQGGFGYEQYF. The CDR3 nucleotides read TGTGCCAGCACCACAAGCACACCGGGACAGGGAGGATTCGGGTACGAGCAGTACTTC.

This chain joins TRBV18 and TRBJ1-4; D gene uncertain. The CDR3 runs 17 residues. Trimming shortened V by 3 bases and J by 8 bases, and 22 bases separated the two germline ends. Germline assignment: CDR1 KGHSH and CDR2 LQKENI. The CDR3 protein is CASSPSRGDRSGEKLFF. The DNA of the CDR3 is TGTGCCAGCTCACCTTCCCGCGGGGATAGAAGTGGCGAAAAACTGTTTTTT. Based on the CDR3 plus reference TRBV18 and TRBJ1-4, the full variable domain is NAGVMQNPRHLVRRRGQEARLRCSPMKGHSHVYWYRQLPEEGLKFMVYLQKENIIDESGMPKERFSAEFPKEGPSILRIQQVVRGDSAAYFCASSPSRGDRSGEKLFFGSGTQLSVL.

V usage is TRBV28 and J usage is TRBJ2-5; 9 nucleotides line up with TRBD2. This CDR3 is 15 amino acids long. Germline CDR1 is MDHEN and CDR2 is SYDVKM. The J segment lost 0 bases and the V segment lost 8 bases, leaving 7 bases of the junction unmatched. The CDR3 sequence is CASRYSGGHQETQYF. The CDR3, as DNA: TGTGCCAGCCGATATAGCGGGGGTCACCAAGAGACCCAGTACTTC.

V usage is TRBV12-1 and J usage is TRBJ1-5. TRBV12-1 is listed as a pseudogene. The CDR3 runs 15 residues. In DNA, the CDR3 is TGTGCCAGCTGGACTCTCGCGTGGGGAAGTCAGCCCCAGCATTTT. Its translation is CASWTLAWGSQPQHF.

This clone has a single count. The J gene is TRBJ1-1, the V gene TRBV11-3, with D perhaps TRBD1 (6 bases). Trimming pared 8 bases from V and 3 bases from J, leaving 13 bases between. Germline V gene data show CDR1 as SGHNT and CDR2 as YENEEA. CDR3 size: 13 residues. CDR3 nucleotides: TGTGCCAGCGGAGAAACAGGGTACACTGAAGCTTTCTTT. Its protein product is CASGETGYTEAFF.

This clone has only a few counts. The J gene is TRBJ1-2, the V gene TRBV28; a weak D match, TRBD1 (6 bases). This CDR3 comprises 14 residues. Germline V gene lookup returns CDR1 MDHEN and CDR2 SYDVKM. Trimming took off 7 bases at V and 4 bases at J, with 16 bases between the two ends. This chain's CDR3 is CASTGVDRIYGYTF. Written as DNA, the CDR3 is TGTGCCAGCACAGGGGTTGACAGGATCTATGGCTACACCTTC.

This sequence joins TRBV18 and TRBJ2-5, with a weak D call TRBD2 (6 bases). The CDR3 has 13 amino acids. V was cut by 6 bases and J by 2 bases, with 10 bases left in between. CDR1 KGHSH and CDR2 LQKENI come from the germline V gene. The CDR3 loop is CASSSGTQETQYF. In nucleotides, the CDR3 is TGTGCCAGCTCGTCCGGGACTCAAGAGACCCAGTACTTC.

The rearrangement links TRBV11-3 to TRBJ1-3, with D possibly matching TRBD1 (5 bases). The germline V gene has CDR1 SGHNT and CDR2 YENEEA. The CDR3 runs 15 residues. Trimming left V 4 bases short and J 2 bases short, with 12 bases between. Here the CDR3 DNA reads TGTGCCAGCAGCTCCGGCGGGACGGCTGGAAACACCATATATTTT. This encodes CASSSGGTAGNTIYF.

In DNA form, the CDR3 reads TGTGCCAGTGGGGGGGTTAACACCGGGGAGCTGTTTTTT. Protein sequence: CASGGVNTGELFF. The V call is TRBV4-2, the J call TRBJ2-2, with 7 bases matching TRBD2. J lost 2 bases, V lost 9 bases, and 3 bases had no gene match. The CDR3 is made up of 13 amino acids. Germline V gene sequence: CDR1 LGHNA, CDR2 YNFKEQ.

V and J are TRBV2 and TRBJ1-1, with D possibly being TRBD1 (6 bases). Germline lookup yields CDR1 SNHLY and CDR2 FYNNEI. The CDR3 is 21 amino acids. Trimming removed 4 bases at V and 0 bases at J, with 30 bases between. CDR3 region: CASSAVRTEGRSPSMNTEAFF. DNA for the CDR3: TGTGCCAGCAGTGCGGTAAGGACAGAAGGACGAAGCCCTAGTATGAACACTGAAGCTTTCTTT. The full variable domain, rest sourced from reference TRBV2 and TRBJ1-1, is EPEVTQTPSHQVTQMGQEVILRCVPISNHLYFYWYRQILGQKVEFLVSFYNNEISEKSEIFDDQFSVERPDGSNFTLKIRSTKLEDSAMYFCASSAVRTEGRSPSMNTEAFFGQGTRLTVV.

This clone occurred a few times. The rearrangement links TRBV30 to TRBJ1-2, with 10 bases lining up with TRBD1. The CDR3 contains 15 residues. Germline trimming cut 3 bases from V and 4 bases from J; bases unmatched to any gene: 8. Germline CDR1 is GTSNPN and CDR2 is SVGIG (reference sequence). The CDR3 nucleotides are TGTGCCTGGAGGGAGCGGGACAGGGGCCTCTATGGCTACACCTTC. This codes for CAWRERDRGLYGYTF.

The chain joins TRBV6-5 to TRBJ1-6, with D possibly matching TRBD1 (6 bases). The CDR3 totals 13 residues. The germline CDR1 and CDR2 sequences are MNHEY and SVGAGI. Between the trimmed V and J ends, which lost 4 bases and 10 bases, there was a span of 11 bases. CDR3 in DNA: TGTGCCAGCAGTTCCAAAGGGGGATCACCCCTCCACTTT. The encoded protein is CASSSKGGSPLHF.

The V and J genes are TRBV5-6 and TRBJ2-1; no firm D call. Germline V gene sequence: CDR1 SGHDT, CDR2 YYEEEE. Trimming took 0 bases from V and 9 from J, leaving 19 bases between them. The CDR3 consists of 16 residues. The CDR3 protein is CASSLGYQQTNGEQFF. CDR3 nucleotides: TGTGCCAGCAGCTTGGGCTACCAACAGACAAATGGTGAGCAGTTCTTC.

The chain recombines TRBV7-2 with TRBJ2-3; perhaps TRBD2 as D (6 bases). Trimming shortened V by 5 bases and J by 5 bases, and 29 bases separated the two germline ends. Germline V gene sequence: CDR1 SGHTA, CDR2 FQGNSA. The CDR3 has 19 residues. In DNA form, the CDR3 reads TGTGCCAGCAGCCCCGCCTACGACGGCTTAACTAGCCTCGTAGATACGCAGTATTTT. Encoded protein: CASSPAYDGLTSLVDTQYF. The entire variable domain, with the rest obtained from reference TRBV7-2 and TRBJ2-3, is as follows: GAGVSQSPSNKVTEKGKDVELRCDPISGHTALYWYRQSLGQGLEFLIYFQGNSAPDKSGLPSDRFSAERTGGSVSTLTIQRTQQEDSAVYLCASSPAYDGLTSLVDTQYFGPGTRLTVL.

This clone was counted between two and nine times. The chain carries TRBV11-2 and TRBJ1-6; no reliable D call. The germline V and J ends were trimmed by 3 bases and 7 bases, with 13 bases remaining between them. The CDR3 totals 15 residues. Germline-derived CDR1 and CDR2 are SGHAT and FQNNGV. CDR3 DNA: TGTGCCAGCAGCTTGTACAGACTAGGAAATTCACCCCTCCACTTT. Encoded protein: CASSLYRLGNSPLHF.

This clone was observed a single time. The J gene is TRBJ1-1, the V gene TRBV5-1; a possible D gene is TRBD1 (6 bases). Germline values: CDR1 SGHRS, CDR2 YFSETQ. This CDR3 contains 16 residues. The V end lost 1 base, the J end lost 3 bases, and 16 bases lay between the germline ends. CDR3 in DNA: TGCGCCAGCAGCTTGTGGGGGGGCGCGGGCGACACTGAAGCTTTCTTT. As protein: CASSLWGGAGDTEAFF.

V gene TRBV7-8 combines with J gene TRBJ2-3; 9 bases line up with TRBD2. Trimming removed 6 bases from V and 10 bases from J; junction bases left unmatched: 11. Per the germline V gene, CDR1 is SGHVS and CDR2 is FQNEAQ. There are 14 residues in the CDR3. The CDR3: CASSPRGLAVSQYF. CDR3 bases: TGTGCCAGCAGTCCGAGGGGACTAGCTGTCTCGCAGTATTTT.